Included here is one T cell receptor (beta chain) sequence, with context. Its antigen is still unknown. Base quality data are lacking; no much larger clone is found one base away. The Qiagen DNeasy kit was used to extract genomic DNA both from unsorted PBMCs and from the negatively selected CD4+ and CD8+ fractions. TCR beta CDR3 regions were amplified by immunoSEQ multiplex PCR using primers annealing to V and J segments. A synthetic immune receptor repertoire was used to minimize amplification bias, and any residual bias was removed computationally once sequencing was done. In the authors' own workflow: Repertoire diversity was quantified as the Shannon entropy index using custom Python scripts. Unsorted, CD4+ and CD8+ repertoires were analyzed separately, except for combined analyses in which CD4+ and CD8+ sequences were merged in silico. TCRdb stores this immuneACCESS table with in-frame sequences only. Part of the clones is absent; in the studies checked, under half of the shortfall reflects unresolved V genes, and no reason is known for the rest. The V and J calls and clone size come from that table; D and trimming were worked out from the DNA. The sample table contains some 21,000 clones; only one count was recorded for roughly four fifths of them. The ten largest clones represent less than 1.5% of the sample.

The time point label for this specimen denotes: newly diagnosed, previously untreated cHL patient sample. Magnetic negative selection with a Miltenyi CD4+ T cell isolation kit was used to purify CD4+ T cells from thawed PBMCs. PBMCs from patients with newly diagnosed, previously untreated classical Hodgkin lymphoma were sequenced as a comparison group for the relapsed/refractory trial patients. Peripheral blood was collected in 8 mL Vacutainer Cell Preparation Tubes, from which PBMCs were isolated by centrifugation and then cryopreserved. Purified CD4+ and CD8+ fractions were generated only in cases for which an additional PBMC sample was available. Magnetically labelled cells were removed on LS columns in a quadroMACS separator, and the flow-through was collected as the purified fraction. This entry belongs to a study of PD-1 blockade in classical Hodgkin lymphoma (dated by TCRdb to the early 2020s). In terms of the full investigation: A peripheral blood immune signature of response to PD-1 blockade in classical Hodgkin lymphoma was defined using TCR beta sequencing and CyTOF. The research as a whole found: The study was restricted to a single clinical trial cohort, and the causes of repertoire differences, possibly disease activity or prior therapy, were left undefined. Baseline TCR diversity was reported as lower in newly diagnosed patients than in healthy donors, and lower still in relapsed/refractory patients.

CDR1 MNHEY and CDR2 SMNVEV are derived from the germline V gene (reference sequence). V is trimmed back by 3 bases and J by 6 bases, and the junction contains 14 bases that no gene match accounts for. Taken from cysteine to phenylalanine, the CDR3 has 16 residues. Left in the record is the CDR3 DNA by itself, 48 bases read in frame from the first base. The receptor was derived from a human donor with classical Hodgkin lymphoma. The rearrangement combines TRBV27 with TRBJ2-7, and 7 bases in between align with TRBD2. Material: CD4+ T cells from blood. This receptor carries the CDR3 CASSLGMLAEELEQYF. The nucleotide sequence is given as TGTGCCAGCAGTTTGGGAATGCTAGCGGAGGAACTCGAGCAGTACTTC.